One sample yielded the 23 T cell receptor beta chains listed below, sequenced in a study of T cell changes during pregnancy in multiple sclerosis. The repertoire was sequenced with immunoSEQ multiplex PCR; TCRdb's copy has only in-frame clones and lacks some. The data show about 38,000 clones, with around 91% seen just once and 0.57% held by the top ten. The specimen comprised CD4+ T cells from peripheral blood mononuclear cells, sampled in the second trimester of pregnancy. The receptors derive from a female donor with multiple sclerosis, enrolled in a pregnancy study.

This chain joins TRBV6-5 and TRBJ2-3, with 7 bases identical to TRBD2. Germline values: CDR1 MNHEY, CDR2 SVGAGI. This CDR3 is 14 amino acids long. V dropped 4 bases and J dropped 4; count of bases not matched to a gene: 5. CDR3: CASSWTSVADTQYF. The CDR3 nucleotides are TGTGCCAGCAGTTGGACTAGTGTGGCAGATACGCAGTATTTT.

The chain combines TRBV9 with TRBJ1-3, with D maybe TRBD1 (6 bases). CDR1 SGDLS and CDR2 YYNGEE come from the germline V gene. V shed 0 bases and J shed 4 bases, with 11 bases lying between them. The CDR3 is 15 amino acids. This chain's CDR3 is CASSVDGGHGNTIYF. Here the CDR3 DNA reads TGTGCCAGCAGCGTAGACGGGGGGCACGGAAACACCATATATTTT.

This chain joins TRBV27 and TRBJ2-3; tentatively, D is TRBD1 (5 bases). Looked up from germline, CDR1 is MNHEY and CDR2 is SMNVEV (reference sequence). The CDR3 covers 16 residues. Trimming took 3 bases from V and 1 from J, leaving 14 bases between them. The CDR3 region is CASSFSQGPGTDTQYF. For the CDR3, the DNA is TGTGCCAGCAGTTTCTCCCAGGGCCCAGGCACAGATACGCAGTATTTT.

The chain recombines TRBV5-4 with TRBJ2-5; 9 bases are a match to TRBD2. CDR3 length: 18 amino acids. Looked up from germline, CDR1 is SGHNT and CDR2 is YYREEE (reference sequence). V dropped 1 base and J dropped 1; count of bases not matched to a gene: 11. CDR3 DNA: TGTGCCAGCAGCTTGCAGGGAAGAAGCGGGAGGCCCCAAGAGACCCAGTACTTC. It encodes CASSLQGRSGRPQETQYF.

Here the CDR3 DNA reads TGTGCCAGCAGCTTTAGCGGGAGTTCCTACGAGCAGTACTTC. Its translation is CASSFSGSSYEQYF. This sequence joins TRBV11-2 and TRBJ2-7; 9 bases are a match to TRBD2. The CDR3 length is 14 residues. Per the germline V gene, CDR1 is SGHAT and CDR2 is FQNNGV. V was clipped by 3 bases and J by 1 base; unmatched bases: 1.

The V and J genes are TRBV14 and TRBJ1-1; no clear D gene. The CDR3 is made up of 11 amino acids. Germline CDR1 SGHDN, CDR2 FVKESK. V was cut by 4 bases and J by 9 bases, with 9 bases left in between. The CDR3 sequence: CASSLSRKAFF. CDR3 in DNA: TGTGCCAGCAGCCTAAGTAGAAAAGCTTTCTTT.

This rearrangement joins TRBV7-2 to TRBJ2-1; weak D call: TRBD2 (6 bases). The CDR3 loop spans 12 amino acids. Germline assignment: CDR1 SGHTA and CDR2 FQGNSA. V was trimmed by 7 bases and J by 10 bases, leaving 14 bases between them. CDR3 bases: TGTGCCAGCACCTCGGGCCTAGCGGAGCAGTTCTTC. It translates to CASTSGLAEQFF.

The chain employs TRBV15 and TRBJ2-1; 13 nucleotides match TRBD2. This CDR3 comprises 20 residues. The V gene end was trimmed by 4 bases and the J gene end by 5 bases; junction bases not matched to a gene: 17. The germline gives CDR1 LNHNV, CDR2 YYDKDF (reference sequence). CDR3 loop: CATSTFYVGTSGMGDNEQFF. DNA of the CDR3: TGTGCCACCAGCACATTTTACGTGGGGACTAGCGGGATGGGGGACAATGAGCAGTTCTTC. Combining the CDR3 with reference TRBV15 and TRBJ2-1 gives the whole variable domain DAMVIQNPRYQVTQFGKPVTLSCSQTLNHNVMYWYQQKSSQAPKLLFHYYDKDFNNEADTPDNFQSRRPNTSFCFLDIRSPGLGDTAMYLCATSTFYVGTSGMGDNEQFFGPGTRLTVL.

This chain joins TRBV19 and TRBJ2-7, with 7 bases fitting TRBD2. CDR1 LNHDA and CDR2 SQIVND come from the germline V gene (reference sequence). This CDR3 spans 15 amino acids. Unmatched junction bases numbered 9, after V lost 5 bases and J lost 2 bases. The CDR3 DNA reads TGTGCCAGTAGTTACCAAGCGGGGCATCCCTACGAGCAGTACTTC. This codes for CASSYQAGHPYEQYF.

The sample holds one count of this clone. The gene calls are TRBV19 and TRBJ2-7; 10 bases line up with TRBD2. Germline CDR1 and CDR2: LNHDA and SQIVND (reference sequence). CDR3 length: 18 residues. Losses at the gene ends were 6 bases for V and 1 base for J; bases not matched to a gene: 15. Written as DNA, the CDR3 is TGTGCCAGTAGGAGGACAGGATCTACTAGCGGGGAGTCCTACGAGCAGTACTTC. Residues: CASRRTGSTSGESYEQYF.

The chain couples TRBV19 to TRBJ2-3; TRBD2 agrees at 9 bases. The CDR3 is made up of 16 amino acids. V shed 5 bases and J 0 bases; nucleotides not matched to a gene: 6. Germline V gives CDR1 LNHDA, CDR2 SQIVND (reference sequence). The DNA of the CDR3 is TGTGCCAGTAGTCCACGACTAGCGGCTAGCACAGATACGCAGTATTTT. Its translation is CASSPRLAASTDTQYF.

V usage is TRBV2 and J usage is TRBJ2-1, with D possibly matching TRBD2 (5 bases). This CDR3 region has 14 residues. Germline V CDR1 and CDR2: SNHLY, FYNNEI. Trimming pared 6 bases from V and 8 bases from J, leaving 17 bases between. CDR3 in amino acids: CASRADSRIHEQFF. CDR3 DNA: TGTGCCAGCAGGGCGGACTCAAGGATCCATGAGCAGTTCTTC.

The chain combines TRBV5-1 with TRBJ1-2; no clear D. The V gene's germline CDR1 is SGHRS and CDR2 YFSETQ. Trimming cost V 5 bases and J 8 bases, with 19 bases left between them. The CDR3 contains 14 residues. The CDR3 DNA reads TGCGCCAGCAGATGGACCGGGAGCGGGGAGGGCTACACCTTC. This translates into CASRWTGSGEGYTF.

V and J are TRBV19 and TRBJ2-7, with 10 nucleotides matching TRBD2. Germline V gene sequence: CDR1 LNHDA, CDR2 SQIVND (reference sequence). The CDR3 extends over 17 amino acids. V gave up 2 bases and J gave up 1 base; unmatched junction bases: 8. CDR3 in DNA: TGTGCCAGTAGTATAATAGCGGGAGGTTCCCAATCCTACGAGCAGTACTTC. It specifies CASSIIAGGSQSYEQYF.

The CDR3 is CASSASGQGHEQYF. CDR3 in DNA: TGTGCCAGCAGTGCTTCGGGACAGGGTCACGAGCAGTACTTC. The rearrangement links TRBV2 to TRBJ2-7, with TRBD1 matching over 9 bases. Germline V lookup: CDR1 SNHLY, CDR2 FYNNEI. The ends lost 4 bases at V and 5 bases at J; junction bases unmatched: 6. The CDR3 runs to 14 residues.

The V call is TRBV25-1, the J call TRBJ2-1, with a possible D match to TRBD2 (5 bases). Trimming took off 2 bases at V and 7 bases at J, with 12 bases between the two ends. From germline, CDR1 is MGHDK and CDR2 SYGVNS. The CDR3 is 14 amino acids. The CDR3 here is CASSERMRRNEQFF. The CDR3 region has the DNA TGTGCCAGCAGTGAAAGGATGAGGAGGAATGAGCAGTTCTTC.

The chain recombines TRBV5-5 with TRBJ1-1; maybe TRBD1 (6 bases). Germline CDR1 is SGHKS and CDR2 is YYEKEE (reference sequence). Trimming shortened V by 0 bases and J by 1 base, and 10 bases separated the two germline ends. The CDR3 has 15 residues. The CDR3, as DNA: TGTGCCAGCAGCTTGGTTTGGACAGCGAACACTGAAGCTTTCTTT. Translated: CASSLVWTANTEAFF.

The rearrangement joins TRBV19 to TRBJ2-3; D ambiguous. The V end lost 3 bases, the J end lost 7 bases, and 11 bases lay between the germline ends. The CDR3 extends over 13 amino acids. Germline CDR1 reads LNHDA; CDR2 reads SQIVND (reference sequence). The CDR3 sequence is CASSMPTPNTQYF. The DNA for the CDR3 is TGTGCCAGTAGTATGCCAACACCAAATACGCAGTATTTT.

This clone appeared a single time. This chain uses TRBV7-9 with TRBJ2-1, with 8 nucleotides matching TRBD1. Per germline, CDR1 SEHNR and CDR2 FQNEAQ (reference sequence). After removal of 11 bases from V and 4 bases from J, the junction contained 7 bases not matched to a gene. CDR3 size: 13 residues. Here the CDR3 DNA reads TGTGCCTCCCTTAGACAGGGGTACAATGAGCAGTTCTTC. Translated: CASLRQGYNEQFF.

The chain uses TRBV6-5 and TRBJ2-7, with D perhaps matching TRBD2 (8 bases). The CDR3 extends over 14 amino acids. Between the trimmed V and J ends, which lost 5 bases and 2 bases, there was a span of 13 bases. The V gene's germline CDR1 is MNHEY and CDR2 SVGAGI. Here the CDR3 DNA reads TGTGCCAGCAGTGGTAGCGGGACAGCCTACGAGCAGTACTTC. Residues: CASSGSGTAYEQYF.

The chain employs TRBV5-1 and TRBJ2-1, with 14 bases fitting TRBD2. Trimming cost V 4 bases and J 6 bases; bases outside gene matches: 6. The germline gives CDR1 SGHRS, CDR2 YFSETQ. This CDR3 has 16 residues. The CDR3 region has the DNA TGCGCCAGCAGCCCGACTAGCGGGAGGGCCTTCAATGAGCAGTTCTTC. Translated: CASSPTSGRAFNEQFF. Variable domain in full (rest from reference TRBV5-1 and TRBJ2-1): KAGVTQTPRYLIKTRGQQVTLSCSPISGHRSVSWYQQTPGQGLQFLFEYFSETQRNKGNFPGRFSGRQFSNSRSEMNVSTLELGDSALYLCASSPTSGRAFNEQFFGPGTRLTVL.

The rearrangement joins TRBV18 to TRBJ2-7; 7 bases are a match to TRBD2. The CDR3 is 17 residues long. V shed 4 bases and J 3 bases; nucleotides not matched to a gene: 15. Germline-derived CDR1 and CDR2 are KGHSH and LQKENI. The CDR3 reads CASSQETGIIAGYEQYF. The CDR3, as DNA: TGTGCCAGCTCACAGGAAACCGGGATCATAGCGGGCTACGAGCAGTACTTC.

The chain is built from TRBV5-1 and TRBJ2-5; TRBD2 agrees at 11 bases. Per the germline V gene, CDR1 is SGHRS and CDR2 is YFSETQ. The CDR3 totals 13 residues. With V trimmed by 4 bases and J by 4 bases, 0 bases remained unmatched. Here the CDR3 reads CASSTSGRETQYF. The CDR3 DNA reads TGCGCCAGCAGCACTAGCGGGAGAGAGACCCAGTACTTC.